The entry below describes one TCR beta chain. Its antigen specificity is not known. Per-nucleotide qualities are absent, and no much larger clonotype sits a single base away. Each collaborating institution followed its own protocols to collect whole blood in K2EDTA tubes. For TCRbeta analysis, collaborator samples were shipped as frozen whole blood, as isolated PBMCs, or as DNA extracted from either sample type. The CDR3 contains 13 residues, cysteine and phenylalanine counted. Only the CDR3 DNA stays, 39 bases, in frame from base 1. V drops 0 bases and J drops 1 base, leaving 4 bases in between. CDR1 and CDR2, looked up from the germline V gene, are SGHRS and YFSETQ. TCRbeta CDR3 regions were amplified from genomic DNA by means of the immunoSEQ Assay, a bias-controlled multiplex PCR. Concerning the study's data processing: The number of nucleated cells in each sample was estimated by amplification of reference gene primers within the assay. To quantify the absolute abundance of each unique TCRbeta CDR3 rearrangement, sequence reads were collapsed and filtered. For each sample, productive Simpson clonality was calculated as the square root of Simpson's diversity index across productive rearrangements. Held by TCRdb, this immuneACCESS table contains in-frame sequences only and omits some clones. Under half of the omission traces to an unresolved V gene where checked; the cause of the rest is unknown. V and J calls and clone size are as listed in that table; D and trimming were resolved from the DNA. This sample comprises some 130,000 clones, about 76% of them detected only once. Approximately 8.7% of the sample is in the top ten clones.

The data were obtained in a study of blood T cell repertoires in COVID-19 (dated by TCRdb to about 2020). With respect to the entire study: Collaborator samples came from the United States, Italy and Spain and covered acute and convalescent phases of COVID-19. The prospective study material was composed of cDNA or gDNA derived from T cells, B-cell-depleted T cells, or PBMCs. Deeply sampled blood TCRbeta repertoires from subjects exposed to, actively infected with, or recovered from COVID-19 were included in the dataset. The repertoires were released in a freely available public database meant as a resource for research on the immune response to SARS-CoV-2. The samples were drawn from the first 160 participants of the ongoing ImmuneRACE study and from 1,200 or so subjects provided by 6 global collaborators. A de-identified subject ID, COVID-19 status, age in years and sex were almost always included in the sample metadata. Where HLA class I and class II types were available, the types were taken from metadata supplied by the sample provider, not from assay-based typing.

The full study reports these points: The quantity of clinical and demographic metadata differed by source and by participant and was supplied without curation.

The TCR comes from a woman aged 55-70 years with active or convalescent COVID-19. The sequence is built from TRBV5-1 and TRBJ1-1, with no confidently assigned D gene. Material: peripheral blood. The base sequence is TGCGCCAGCAGCTTGGACACGAACACTGAAGCTTTCTTT. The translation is CASSLDTNTEAFF.